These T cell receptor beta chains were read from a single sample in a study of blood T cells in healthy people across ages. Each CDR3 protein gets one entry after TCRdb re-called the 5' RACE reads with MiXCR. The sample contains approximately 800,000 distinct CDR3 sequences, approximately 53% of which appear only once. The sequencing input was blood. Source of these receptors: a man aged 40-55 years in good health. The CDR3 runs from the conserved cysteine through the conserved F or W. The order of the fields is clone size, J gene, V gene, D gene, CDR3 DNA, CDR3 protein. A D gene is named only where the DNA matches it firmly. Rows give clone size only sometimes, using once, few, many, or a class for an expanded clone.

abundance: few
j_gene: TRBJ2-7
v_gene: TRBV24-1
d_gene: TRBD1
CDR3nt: TGTGCCACCAGTGACGCGACAGGGATATCCTACGAGCAGTACTTC
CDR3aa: CATSDATGISYEQYF

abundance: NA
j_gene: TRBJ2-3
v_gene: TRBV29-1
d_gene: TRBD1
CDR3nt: TGCAGCTGTTCCCAGGGGGCCGGCACAGATACGCAGTATTTT
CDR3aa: CSCSQGAGTDTQYF

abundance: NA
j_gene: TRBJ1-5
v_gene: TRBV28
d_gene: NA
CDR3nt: TGTGCCAGCAGTTTTGGGTGTAGCAATCAGCCCCAGCATTTT
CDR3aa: CASSFGCSNQPQHF

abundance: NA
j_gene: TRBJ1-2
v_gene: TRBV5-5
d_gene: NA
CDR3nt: TGTGCCAGCAGCAAGCGGGTAACATCGCCGGATGGCTACACCTTC
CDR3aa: CASSKRVTSPDGYTF

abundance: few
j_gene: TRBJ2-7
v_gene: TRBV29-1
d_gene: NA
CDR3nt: TGCAGCGTTGGGGAGAAAGCGGGCGAGCAGTACTTC
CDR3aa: CSVGEKAGEQYF

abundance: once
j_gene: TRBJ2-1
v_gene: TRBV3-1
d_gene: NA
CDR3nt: TGTGCCAGCAGCCAAGAGGGAGAAACTAATGAGCAGTTCTTC
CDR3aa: CASSQEGETNEQFF

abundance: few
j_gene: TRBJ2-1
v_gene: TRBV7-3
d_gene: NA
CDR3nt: TGTGCCAGCAGCCGCCACCCGCCGGGAAACGATATTAATGAGCAGTTCTTC
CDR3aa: CASSRHPPGNDINEQFF

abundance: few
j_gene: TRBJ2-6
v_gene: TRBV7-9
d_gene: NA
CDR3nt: TGTGCCAGCAGCGAGGGAGGTGGGGCCAACGTCCTGACTTTC
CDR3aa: CASSEGGGANVLTF

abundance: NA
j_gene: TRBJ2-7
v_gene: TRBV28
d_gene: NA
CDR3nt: TGTGCCAGCAGTTTCCCACCAAGCGGTACCTACGAGCAGTACTTC
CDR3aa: CASSFPPSGTYEQYF

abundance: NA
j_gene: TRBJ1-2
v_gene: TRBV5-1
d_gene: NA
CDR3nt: TGCGCCAGCAGCTTGGGAAACCATGGCTACACCTTC
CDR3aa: CASSLGNHGYTF

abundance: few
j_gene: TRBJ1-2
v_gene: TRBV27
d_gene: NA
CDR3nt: TGTGCCAGCAGTTCATTCGGGGGCTATGGCTACACCTTC
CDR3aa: CASSSFGGYGYTF

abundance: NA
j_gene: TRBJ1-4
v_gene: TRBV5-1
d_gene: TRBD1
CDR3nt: TGCGCCAGCAGCTTCGACAGGGGTGAAAAACTGTTTTTT
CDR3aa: CASSFDRGEKLFF

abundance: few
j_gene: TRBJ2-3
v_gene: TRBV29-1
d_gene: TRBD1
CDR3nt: TGCAGCGTTGTTTACAGGGGCGGCACAGATACGCAGTATTTT
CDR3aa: CSVVYRGGTDTQYF

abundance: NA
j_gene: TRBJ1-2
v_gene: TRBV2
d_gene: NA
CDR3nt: TGTGCCAGCAGTGGATTGTCACTAAACTATGGCTACACCTTC
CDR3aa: CASSGLSLNYGYTF

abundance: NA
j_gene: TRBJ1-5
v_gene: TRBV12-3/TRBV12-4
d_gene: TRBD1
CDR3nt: TGTGCCAGCAGTTTTAGGGACACAGGGGGCAATCAGCCCCAGCATTTT
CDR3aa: CASSFRDTGGNQPQHF

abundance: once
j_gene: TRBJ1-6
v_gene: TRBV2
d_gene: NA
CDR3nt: TGTGCCAGCAGTGATAGGGGGGCCCTTCCCTCCTATAATTCACCCCTCCACTTT
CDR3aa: CASSDRGALPSYNSPLHF

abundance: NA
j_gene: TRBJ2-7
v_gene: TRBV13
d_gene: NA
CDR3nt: TGTGCCAGCAGCTTCAGTGTATCCTCAATTACCTACGAGCAGTACTTC
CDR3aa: CASSFSVSSITYEQYF

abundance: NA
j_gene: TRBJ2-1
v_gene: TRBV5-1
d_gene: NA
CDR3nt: TGCGCCAGCAGCTTCGTTACCGTGGGGAATGAGCAGTTCTTC
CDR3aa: CASSFVTVGNEQFF

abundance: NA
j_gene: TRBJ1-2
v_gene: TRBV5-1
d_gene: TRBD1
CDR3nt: TGCGCCAGCAGCTTGGGGTTTGGACAGGTCCTATATGGCTACACCTTC
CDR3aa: CASSLGFGQVLYGYTF

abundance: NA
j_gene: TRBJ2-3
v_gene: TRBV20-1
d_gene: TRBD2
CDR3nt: TGCAGTGCTAGAGAGGGGCGGGAGAACACAGATACGCAGTATTTT
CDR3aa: CSAREGRENTDTQYF

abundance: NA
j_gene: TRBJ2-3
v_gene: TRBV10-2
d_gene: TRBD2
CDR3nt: TGCGCCAGCAGAATAAACGGACTAGCGGGACGCACAGATACGCAGTATTTT
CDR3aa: CASRINGLAGRTDTQYF

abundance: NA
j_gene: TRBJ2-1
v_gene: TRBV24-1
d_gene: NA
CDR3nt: TGTGCCACCAGTGCGGGAAACAATGAGCAGTTCTTC
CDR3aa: CATSAGNNEQFF

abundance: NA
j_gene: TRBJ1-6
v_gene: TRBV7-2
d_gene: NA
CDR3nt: TGTGCCAGCAGCTTAGGTCTACGGAAAGTAAATTCACCCCTCCACTTT
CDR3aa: CASSLGLRKVNSPLHF

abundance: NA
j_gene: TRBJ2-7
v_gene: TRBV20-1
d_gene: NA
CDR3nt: TGCAGTGCCAGTTCCAGAAGACTACCCTACGAGCAGTACTTC
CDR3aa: CSASSRRLPYEQYF

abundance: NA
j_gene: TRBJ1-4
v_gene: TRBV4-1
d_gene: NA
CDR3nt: TGCGCCAGCAGCCAATGGGGGCGACTCATAGAAAAACTGTTTTTT
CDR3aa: CASSQWGRLIEKLFF